This TCR beta chain was captured in a study of blood T cell repertoires in COVID-19. Study summary: Samples came from the United States, Italy and Spain, spanning acute and convalescent COVID-19.

TCRdb keeps only in-frame clones here, not all; method: immunoSEQ multiplex PCR. This sample has 100,000 to 150,000 clones, with roughly 90% found just once. This CDR3 is 14 amino acids long. The germline V gene has CDR1 SGHRS and CDR2 YFSETQ. V lost 4 bases and J lost 1, with 9 bases in between. This rearrangement joins TRBV5-1 to TRBJ1-3; D may be TRBD1 (5 bases). This receptor was identified in a man in his fifties with acute or convalescent COVID-19. Sequencing input: peripheral blood. The CDR3 loop is CASSTGGSGNTIYF. The CDR3 DNA sequence: TGCGCCAGCAGCACCGGGGGGTCTGGAAACACCATATATTTT.